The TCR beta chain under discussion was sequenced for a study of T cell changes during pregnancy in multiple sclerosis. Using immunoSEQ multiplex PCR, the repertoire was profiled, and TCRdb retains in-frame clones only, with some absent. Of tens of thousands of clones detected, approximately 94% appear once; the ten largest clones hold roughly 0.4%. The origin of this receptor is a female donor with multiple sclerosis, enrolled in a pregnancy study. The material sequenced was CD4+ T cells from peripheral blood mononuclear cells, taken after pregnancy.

CDR3 region: CASSRQAGDSEKLFF. CDR3 bases: TGTGCCAGCAGCCGACAGGCGGGGGATAGTGAAAAACTGTTTTTT. The chain has TRBV7-2 and TRBJ1-4, with a weak D call TRBD1 (6 bases). V was cut by 5 bases and J by 7 bases, with 17 bases left in between. Germline CDR1 SGHTA, CDR2 FQGNSA. The CDR3 has 15 amino acids.